Following are 7 T cell receptor beta chains from one sample sequenced in a study of T cell responses to AZD1222 COVID-19 vaccine. Sequenced by immunoSEQ multiplex PCR; TCRdb stores in-frame clones only, minus some. The sample lists about 72,000 clones, around 87% occurring once. The sample here was peripheral blood, taken on day 0 of AZD1222 vaccination. The source of these receptors is an adult in good health.

This clone appeared a single time. The chain has TRBV15 and TRBJ2-5; D unresolved. The germline gives CDR1 LNHNV, CDR2 YYDKDF (reference sequence). CDR3 size: 11 residues. V was cut by 4 bases and J by 3 bases, with 3 bases left in between. CDR3 loop: CATSTEETQYF. The CDR3 DNA reads as TGTGCCACCAGCACCGAAGAGACCCAGTACTTC.

This clone was seen just once. The chain joins TRBV24-1 to TRBJ1-2, with D maybe TRBD1 (5 bases). This CDR3 has 14 residues. Germline CDR1 KGHDR, CDR2 SFDVKD. V was clipped by 4 bases and J by 3 bases, with 11 bases between them. In DNA, the CDR3 is TGTGCCACCAGTGACGGGGGGTGGGACTATGGCTACACCTTC. It is translated as CATSDGGWDYGYTF.

J is TRBJ1-2 and V is TRBV7-9; 7 nucleotides line up with TRBD1. This CDR3 is 14 amino acids long. Germline trimming cut 1 base from V and 8 bases from J; bases unmatched to any gene: 7. The V gene's germline CDR1 is SEHNR and CDR2 FQNEAQ (reference sequence). In DNA, the CDR3 is TGTGCCAGCAGCTTAGGGCAGGGGGTTGGAGGCTACACCTTC. It translates to CASSLGQGVGGYTF.

The CDR3 coding sequence is TGCGCCAGCACCCCGACGGGGCAGGGCAATTCACCCCTCCACTTT. As protein: CASTPTGQGNSPLHF. The chain is built from TRBV5-1 and TRBJ1-6, with D tentatively TRBD1 (5 bases). CDR1 SGHRS and CDR2 YFSETQ come from the germline V gene. The CDR3 has 15 amino acids. V dropped 6 bases and J dropped 7 bases, with 17 bases sitting between them. Drawing the rest from reference TRBV5-1 and TRBJ1-6, the complete variable domain is KAGVTQTPRYLIKTRGQQVTLSCSPISGHRSVSWYQQTPGQGLQFLFEYFSETQRNKGNFPGRFSGRQFSNSRSEMNVSTLELGDSALYLCASTPTGQGNSPLHFGNGTRLTVT.

The rearrangement joins TRBV3-1 (or the pseudogene TRBV3-2) to TRBJ1-5; D is possibly TRBD1 (5 bases). There are 15 residues in the CDR3. The germline V gene encodes CDR1 LGHDT and CDR2 YNNKEL (reference sequence). The V end was cut by 6 bases, the J end by 0 bases, with 12 bases between. The CDR3 DNA sequence: TGTGCCAGCAGTCGCCGGGGCTATAGCAATCAGCCCCAGCATTTT. Translation gives CASSRRGYSNQPQHF.

The chain uses TRBV5-1 and TRBJ1-5; D call uncertain. CDR3 size: 14 residues. V was pared by 1 base and J by 3 bases, with 8 bases between. Germline V lookup: CDR1 SGHRS, CDR2 YFSETQ. The CDR3 loop is CASSLKGDNQPQHF. The CDR3 DNA is TGCGCCAGCAGCTTGAAGGGTGACAATCAGCCCCAGCATTTT.

This chain connects TRBV24-1 to TRBJ2-3; D remains ambiguous. CDR1 is KGHDR, CDR2 SFDVKD, per germline. Trimming cost V 3 bases and J 14 bases, with 14 bases left between them. This CDR3 has 12 residues. CDR3 sequence: CATSDVTPWRYF. The CDR3 DNA sequence: TGTGCCACCAGTGATGTCACCCCCTGGCGGTATTTT.